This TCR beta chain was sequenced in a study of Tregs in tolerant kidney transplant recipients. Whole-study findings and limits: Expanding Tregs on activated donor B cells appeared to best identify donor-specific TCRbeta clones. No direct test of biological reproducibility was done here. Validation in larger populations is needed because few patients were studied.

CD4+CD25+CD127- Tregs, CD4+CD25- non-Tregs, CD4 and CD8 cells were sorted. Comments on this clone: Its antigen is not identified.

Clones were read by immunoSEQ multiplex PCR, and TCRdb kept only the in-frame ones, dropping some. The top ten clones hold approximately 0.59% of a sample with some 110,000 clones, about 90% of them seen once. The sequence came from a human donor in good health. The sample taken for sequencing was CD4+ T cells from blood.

CDR3 protein: CASSPYLNTEAFF. Here the CDR3 DNA reads TGTGCCAGCAGCCCTTACTTGAACACTGAAGCTTTCTTT. The J gene is TRBJ1-1, the V gene TRBV7-2, with D hard to call. V gave up 5 bases and J gave up 0 bases, with 7 bases separating them. The germline gives CDR1 SGHTA, CDR2 FQGNSA. The CDR3 runs to 13 residues.